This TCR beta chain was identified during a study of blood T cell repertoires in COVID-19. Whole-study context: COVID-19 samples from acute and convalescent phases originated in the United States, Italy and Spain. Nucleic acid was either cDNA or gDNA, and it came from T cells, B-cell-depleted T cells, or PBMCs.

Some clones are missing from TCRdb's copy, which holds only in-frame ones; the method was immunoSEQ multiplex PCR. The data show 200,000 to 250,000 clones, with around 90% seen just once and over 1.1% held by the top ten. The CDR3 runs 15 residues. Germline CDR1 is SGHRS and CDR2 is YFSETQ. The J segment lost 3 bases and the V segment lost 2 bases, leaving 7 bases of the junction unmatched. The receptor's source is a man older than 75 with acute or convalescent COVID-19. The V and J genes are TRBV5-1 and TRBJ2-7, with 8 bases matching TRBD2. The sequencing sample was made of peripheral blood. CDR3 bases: TGCGCCAGCAGCTTCCTAGCGGGCCAAGTCTACGAGCAGTACTTC. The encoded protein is CASSFLAGQVYEQYF.